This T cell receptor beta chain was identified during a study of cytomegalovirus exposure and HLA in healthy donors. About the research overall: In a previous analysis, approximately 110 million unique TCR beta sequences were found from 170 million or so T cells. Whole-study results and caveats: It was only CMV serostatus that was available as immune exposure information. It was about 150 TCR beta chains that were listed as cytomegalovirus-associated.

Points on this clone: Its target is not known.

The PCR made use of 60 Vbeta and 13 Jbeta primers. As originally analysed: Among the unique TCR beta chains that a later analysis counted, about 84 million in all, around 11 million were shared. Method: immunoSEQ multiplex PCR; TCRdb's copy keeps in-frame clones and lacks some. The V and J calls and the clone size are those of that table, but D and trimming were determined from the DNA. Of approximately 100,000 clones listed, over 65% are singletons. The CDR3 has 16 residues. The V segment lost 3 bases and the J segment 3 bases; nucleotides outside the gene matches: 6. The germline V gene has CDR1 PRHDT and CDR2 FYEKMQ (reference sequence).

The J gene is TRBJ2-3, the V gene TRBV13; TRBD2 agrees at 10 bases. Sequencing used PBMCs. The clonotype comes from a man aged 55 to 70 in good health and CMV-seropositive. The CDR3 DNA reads TGTGCCAGCAGCTTCGTGCCTAGCGGGGGTACAGATACGCAGTATTTT. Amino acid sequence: CASSFVPSGGTDTQYF. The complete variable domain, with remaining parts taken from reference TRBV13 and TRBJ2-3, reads AAGVIQSPRHLIKEKRETATLKCYPIPRHDTVYWYQQGPGQDPQFLISFYEKMQSDKGSIPDRFSAQQFSDYHSELNMSSLELGDSALYFCASSFVPSGGTDTQYFGPGTRLTVL.